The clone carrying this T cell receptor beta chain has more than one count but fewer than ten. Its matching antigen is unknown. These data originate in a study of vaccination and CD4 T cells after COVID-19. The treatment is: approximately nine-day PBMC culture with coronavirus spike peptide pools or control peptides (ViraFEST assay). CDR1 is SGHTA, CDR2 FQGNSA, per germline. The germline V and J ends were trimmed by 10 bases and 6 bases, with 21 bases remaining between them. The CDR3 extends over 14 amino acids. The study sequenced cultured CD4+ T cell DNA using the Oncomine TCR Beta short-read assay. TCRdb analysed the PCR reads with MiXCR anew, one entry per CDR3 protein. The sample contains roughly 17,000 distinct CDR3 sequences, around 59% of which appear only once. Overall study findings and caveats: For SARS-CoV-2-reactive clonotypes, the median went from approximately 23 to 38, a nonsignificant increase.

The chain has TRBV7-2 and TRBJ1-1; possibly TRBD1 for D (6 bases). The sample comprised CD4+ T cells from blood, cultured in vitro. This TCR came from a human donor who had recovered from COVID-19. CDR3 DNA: TGTGCCACCCTGTGGGACACGGTGAGAGCTGAAGCTTTCTTT. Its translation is CATLWDTVRAEAFF.